This TCR beta chain was identified in a study of blood T cells in healthy people across ages. The table lists this clonotype with a few counts. The CDR3 is made up of 18 amino acids. Germline CDR1 is SGHRS and CDR2 is YFSETQ. Trimming cost V 0 bases and J 0 bases, with 17 bases left between them. Primers used in a second PCR of roughly 7 to 11 cycles were a sample-barcoded 5' primer and a J-beta primer mix. TCRdb reprocessed the 5' RACE reads via MiXCR and lists one record per CDR3 protein. The sample yields 1.6 million or so distinct CDR3 sequences, about 31% seen once. This chain links TRBV5-1 with TRBJ2-3; possibly TRBD2 for D (5 bases). This receptor was identified in a woman in her 30s in good health. The specimen sequenced was blood. The CDR3 DNA reads TGCGCCAGCAGCTTGGCGGGGTCTTCGAGAACTAGCACAGATACGCAGTATTTT. As protein: CASSLAGSSRTSTDTQYF.